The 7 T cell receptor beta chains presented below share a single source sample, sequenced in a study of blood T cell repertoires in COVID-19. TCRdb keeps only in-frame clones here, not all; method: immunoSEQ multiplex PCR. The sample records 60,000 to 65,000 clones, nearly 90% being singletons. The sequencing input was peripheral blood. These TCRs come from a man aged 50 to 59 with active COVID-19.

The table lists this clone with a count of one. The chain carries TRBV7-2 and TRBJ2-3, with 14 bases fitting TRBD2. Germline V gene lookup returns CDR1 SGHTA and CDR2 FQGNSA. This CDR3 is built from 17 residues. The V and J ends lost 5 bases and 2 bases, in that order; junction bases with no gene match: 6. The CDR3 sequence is CASSVRTSGGSTDTQYF. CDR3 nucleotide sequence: TGTGCCAGCAGCGTAAGGACTAGCGGGGGGTCCACAGATACGCAGTATTTT.

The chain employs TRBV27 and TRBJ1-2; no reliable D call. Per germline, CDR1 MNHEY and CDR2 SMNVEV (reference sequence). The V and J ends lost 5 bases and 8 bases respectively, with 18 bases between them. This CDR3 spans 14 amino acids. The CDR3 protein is CASSPEDSFGGYTF. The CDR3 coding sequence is TGTGCCAGCAGTCCTGAAGACTCGTTCGGGGGCTACACCTTC.

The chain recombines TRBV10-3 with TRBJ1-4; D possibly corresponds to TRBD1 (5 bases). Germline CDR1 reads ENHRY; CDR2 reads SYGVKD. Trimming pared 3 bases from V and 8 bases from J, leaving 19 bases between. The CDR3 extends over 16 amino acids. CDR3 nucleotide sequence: TGTGCCATCAGTGAAACCGGGACTCCGGGGGGGGAAAAACTGTTTTTT. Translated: CAISETGTPGGEKLFF.

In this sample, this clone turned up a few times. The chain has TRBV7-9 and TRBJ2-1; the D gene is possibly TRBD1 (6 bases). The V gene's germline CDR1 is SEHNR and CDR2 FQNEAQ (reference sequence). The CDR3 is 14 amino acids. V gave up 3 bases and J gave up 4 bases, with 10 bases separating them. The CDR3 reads CASSLTQGYNEQFF. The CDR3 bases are TGTGCCAGCAGCTTGACGCAGGGGTACAATGAGCAGTTCTTC.

The CDR3 DNA reads TGTGCCAGCAGTTACACTACAGGGGGCACTGAAGCTTTCTTT. This sequence encodes CASSYTTGGTEAFF. The V and J genes are TRBV6-5 and TRBJ1-1, with 8 positions matching TRBD1. CDR3 length equals 14 residues. V was pared by 2 bases and J by 4 bases, with 3 bases of the junction left unmatched. Germline V gene data show CDR1 as MNHEY and CDR2 as SVGAGI.

CDR3 sequence (DNA): TGTGCCAGCAGTTATCGGGGAAACGGGGTTTCCTACGAGCAGTACTTC. It is translated as CASSYRGNGVSYEQYF. J is TRBJ2-7 and V is TRBV6-5, with a tentative D call TRBD2 (5 bases). CDR1 MNHEY and CDR2 SVGAGI come from the germline V gene. V lost 3 bases and J lost 1, with 16 bases in between. This CDR3 contains 16 residues.

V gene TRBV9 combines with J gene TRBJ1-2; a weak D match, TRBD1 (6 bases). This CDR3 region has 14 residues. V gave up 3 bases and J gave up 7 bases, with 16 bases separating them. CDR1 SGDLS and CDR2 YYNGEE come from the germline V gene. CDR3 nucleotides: TGTGCCAGCAGCGGGCAGGGCGGGGGCTCTGGCTACACCTTC. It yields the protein CASSGQGGGSGYTF.